Reported below is one T cell receptor beta chain. Its antigen is not known. The V and J ends lost 1 base and 1 base, in that order; junction bases with no gene match: 6. Germline V lookup: CDR1 MGHRA, CDR2 YSYEKL. The CDR3 is made up of 16 amino acids. The data were obtained in a study of breast tumors, draining lymph nodes, adjacent tissues. Findings of the study overall: That most tumor T cells come from lymph nodes remained unproven. Luminal-like breast cancer showed significantly greater tumor-nontumor repertoire similarity than basal-like breast cancer did. Tumor TCR diversity was below lymph nodes but above nontumor tissue.

In TCRdb, the multiplex PCR reads were re-called with MiXCR into one record per CDR3 protein. The sample lists 20,000 to 25,000 distinct CDR3 sequences, around 50% seen once, with about 8% in the top ten. The TCR was taken from a female donor with breast cancer. Some clones in this sample may be carry-over from other donors' samples. The sequenced sample was breast tumor tissue. The V call is TRBV4-1, the J call TRBJ2-7; 8 bases line up with TRBD2. CDR3 DNA sequence: TGCGCCAGCAGCCAAGCGGGAGGGGTGGAGTCCTACGAGCAGTACTTC. Translating gives CASSQAGGVESYEQYF.